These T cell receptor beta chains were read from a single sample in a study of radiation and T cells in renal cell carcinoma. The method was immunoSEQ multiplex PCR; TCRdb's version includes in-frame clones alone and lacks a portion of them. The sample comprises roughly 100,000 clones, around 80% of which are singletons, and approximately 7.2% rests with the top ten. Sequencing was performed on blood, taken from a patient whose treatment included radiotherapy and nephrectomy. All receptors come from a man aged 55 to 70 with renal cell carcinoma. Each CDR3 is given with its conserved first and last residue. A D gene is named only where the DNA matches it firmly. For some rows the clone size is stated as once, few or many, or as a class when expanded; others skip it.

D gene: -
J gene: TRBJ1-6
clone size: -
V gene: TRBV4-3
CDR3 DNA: TGCGCCAGCAGCCAAGATCCTCCGGGACTGCGTTCACCCCTCCACTTT
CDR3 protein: CASSQDPPGLRSPLHF

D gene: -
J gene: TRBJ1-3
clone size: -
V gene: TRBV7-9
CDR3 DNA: TGTGCCAGCAGCTTACTACAGGGAGTAGGAAACACCATATATTTT
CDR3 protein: CASSLLQGVGNTIYF

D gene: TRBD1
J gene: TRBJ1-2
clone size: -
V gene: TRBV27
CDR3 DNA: TGTGCCAGCAGTTCACAGACAGGGTCTAACTATGGCTACACCTTC
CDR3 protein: CASSSQTGSNYGYTF

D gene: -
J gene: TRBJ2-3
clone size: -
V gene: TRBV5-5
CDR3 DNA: TGTGCCAGCAGCTTGGTCCCGGGACCGAGCACAGATACGCAGTATTTT
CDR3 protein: CASSLVPGPSTDTQYF

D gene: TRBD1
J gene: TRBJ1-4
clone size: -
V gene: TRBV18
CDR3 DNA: TGTGCCAGCTCACACCCGGGACAGGGGAGAGAAAAACTGTTTTTT
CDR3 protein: CASSHPGQGREKLFF

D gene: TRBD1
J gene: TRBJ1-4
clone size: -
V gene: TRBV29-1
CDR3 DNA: TGCAGCGGCCGACAGGGGGAAAAACTGTTTTTT
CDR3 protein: CSGRQGEKLFF

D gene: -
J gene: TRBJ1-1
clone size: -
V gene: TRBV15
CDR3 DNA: TGTGCCACCAGCAGGGGTGAGTGGGGGGCCTTGAACACTGAAGCTTTCTTT
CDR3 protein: CATSRGEWGALNTEAFF

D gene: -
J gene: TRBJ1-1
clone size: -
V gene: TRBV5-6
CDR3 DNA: TGTGCCAGCTGCCCCAATTCGGGGGGACGGCCAAACACTGAAGCTTTCTTC
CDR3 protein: CASCPNSGGRPNTEAFF

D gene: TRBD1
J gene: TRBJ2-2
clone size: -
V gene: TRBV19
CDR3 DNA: TGTGCCAGCACTACCGGGACAGGGGTGGACACCGGGGAGCTGTTTTTT
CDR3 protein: CASTTGTGVDTGELFF

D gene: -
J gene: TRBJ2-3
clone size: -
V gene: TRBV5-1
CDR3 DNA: TGCGCCAGCAGCTTGGAGAGGGGGACAGATACGCAGTATTTT
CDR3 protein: CASSLERGTDTQYF

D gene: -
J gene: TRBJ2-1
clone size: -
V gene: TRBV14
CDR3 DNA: TGTGCCAGCAGCCAAGACGGGCCAGCTTGGTCCCTCAATGAGCAGTTCTTC
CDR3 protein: CASSQDGPAWSLNEQFF

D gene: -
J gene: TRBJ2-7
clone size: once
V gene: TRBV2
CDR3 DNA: TGTGCCAGTCGCCTGAGCGTCCGAATGCAATACGAGCAGTACTTC
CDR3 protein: CASRLSVRMQYEQYF

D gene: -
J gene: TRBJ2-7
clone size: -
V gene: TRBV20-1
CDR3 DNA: TGCAGTGCTCGGGACTCCTACGAGCAGTACTTC
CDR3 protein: CSARDSYEQYF

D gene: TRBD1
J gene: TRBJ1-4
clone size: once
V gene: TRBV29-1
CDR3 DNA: TGCAGCGCCAGGACAGGGGGTAATGAAAAACTGTTTTTT
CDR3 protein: CSARTGGNEKLFF

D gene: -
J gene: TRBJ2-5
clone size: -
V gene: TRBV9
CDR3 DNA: TGTGCCAGCAGCCAGATGGGTGGGCGGGAGACCCAGTACTTC
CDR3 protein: CASSQMGGRETQYF

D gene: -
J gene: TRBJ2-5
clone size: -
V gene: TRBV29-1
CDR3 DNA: TGCAGTGGCAGCCTGGAGACCCAGTACTTC
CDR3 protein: CSGSLETQYF

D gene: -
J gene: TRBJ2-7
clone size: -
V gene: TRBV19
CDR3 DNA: TGTGCCAGTAGTCCTTGGGACACCTCCTACGAGCAGTACTTC
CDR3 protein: CASSPWDTSYEQYF

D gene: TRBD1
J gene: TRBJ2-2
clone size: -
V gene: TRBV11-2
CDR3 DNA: TGTGCCAGCAGCCCGAGGGGGACAGGGTCCGGGGAGCTGTTTTTT
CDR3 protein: CASSPRGTGSGELFF

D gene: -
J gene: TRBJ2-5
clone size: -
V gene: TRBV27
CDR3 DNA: TGTGCCAGCCCGCCCCCCACATCCGAACCAGAGTACTTC
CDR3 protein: CASPPPTSEPEYF

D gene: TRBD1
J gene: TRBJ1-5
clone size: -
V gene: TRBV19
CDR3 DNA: TGTGCCAGTAGTATAGGGGACAGGGGACGCCAGCCCCAGCATTTT
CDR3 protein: CASSIGDRGRQPQHF

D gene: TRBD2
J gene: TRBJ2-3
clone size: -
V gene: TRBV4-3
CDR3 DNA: TGCGCCAGCAGCCAAGTGGCCAGCGGGAGGGTGGGTAGCACAGATACGCAGTATTTT
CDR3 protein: CASSQVASGRVGSTDTQYF

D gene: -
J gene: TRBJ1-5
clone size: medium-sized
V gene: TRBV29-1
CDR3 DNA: TGCAGCGTTGCATCCGGCGGGCCAACCCTTGGAGGATCCCAGCATTTT
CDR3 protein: CSVASGGPTLGGSQHF

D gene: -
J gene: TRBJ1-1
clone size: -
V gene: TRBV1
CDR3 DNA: TGCACCAGCAGCTCCCCTTACGCCGACAGGGACCCAGGAATGGATTTCTTT
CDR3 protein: CTSSSPYADRDPGMDFF

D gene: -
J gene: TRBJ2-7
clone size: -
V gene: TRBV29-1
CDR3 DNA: TGCAGCGCAGGGCATATCTCCTACGAGCAGTACTTC
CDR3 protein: CSAGHISYEQYF

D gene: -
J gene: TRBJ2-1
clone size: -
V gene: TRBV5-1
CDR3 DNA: TGCGCCAGCAGCATCCCTACAGGTAGGAATGAGCAGTTCTTC
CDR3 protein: CASSIPTGRNEQFF

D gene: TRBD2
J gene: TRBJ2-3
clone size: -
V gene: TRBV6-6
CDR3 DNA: TGTGCCAGCATACGTGCTAGCGGAAGCACAGATACGCAGTATTTT
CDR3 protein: CASIRASGSTDTQYF

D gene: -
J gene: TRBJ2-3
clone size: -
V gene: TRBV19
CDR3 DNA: TGTGCCAGCCTACTGGACGGCACAGATACGCAGTATTTT
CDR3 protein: CASLLDGTDTQYF

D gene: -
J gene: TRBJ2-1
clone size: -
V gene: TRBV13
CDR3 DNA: TGTGCCAGCAGCCCTTATTTTGCGGGCCCCTACAATGAGCAGTTCTTC
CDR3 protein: CASSPYFAGPYNEQFF

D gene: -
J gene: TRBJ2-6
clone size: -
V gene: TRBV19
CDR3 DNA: TGTGCCAGTAGCCGACAGGTCCCAAGCTCTGGGGCCAACGTCCTGACTTTC
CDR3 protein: CASSRQVPSSGANVLTF

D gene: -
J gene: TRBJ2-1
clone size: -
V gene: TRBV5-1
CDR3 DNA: TGCGCCAGCAGCTTGGGGGGCTCCCGGAGCGCGTTCTTC
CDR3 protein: CASSLGGSRSAFF

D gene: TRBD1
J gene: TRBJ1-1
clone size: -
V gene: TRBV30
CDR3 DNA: TGTGCCTGGTCGACAGGGAGCAACACTGAAGCTTTCTTT
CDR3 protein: CAWSTGSNTEAFF

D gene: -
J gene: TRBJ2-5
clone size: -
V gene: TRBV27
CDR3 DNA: TGTGCCAGCAACCCCCGCGCGCGGGATCAAGAGACCCAGTACTTC
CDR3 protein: CASNPRARDQETQYF

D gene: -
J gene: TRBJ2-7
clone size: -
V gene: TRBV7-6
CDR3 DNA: TGTGCCAGCCCTAACGACCAAGATACCTACGAGCAGTACTTC
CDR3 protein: CASPNDQDTYEQYF

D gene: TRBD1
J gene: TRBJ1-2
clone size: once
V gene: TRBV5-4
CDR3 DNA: TGTGCCAGCAGCTTACAGGGGGCGGTTGCTAACTATGGCTACACCTTC
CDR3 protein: CASSLQGAVANYGYTF

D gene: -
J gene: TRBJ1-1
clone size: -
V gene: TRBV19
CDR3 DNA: TGTGCCAGTAACGAACTGAACACTGAAGCTTTCTTT
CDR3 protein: CASNELNTEAFF

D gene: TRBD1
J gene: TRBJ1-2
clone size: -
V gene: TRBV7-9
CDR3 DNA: TGTGCCAGCAGCTCGCCGGGACAGGACCTCTATGGCTACACCTTC
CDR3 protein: CASSSPGQDLYGYTF

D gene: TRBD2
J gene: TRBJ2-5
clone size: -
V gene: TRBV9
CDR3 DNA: TGTGCCAGCAGCGAACTAGCGGGAGTCCAAGAGACCCAGTACTTC
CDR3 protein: CASSELAGVQETQYF